The text below deals with one TCR beta chain. Its antigen is not known. These data originate in a study of T cell responses to AZD1222 COVID-19 vaccine. Overall study findings and caveats: Donors were chiefly white British, with a greater number of females, and clonal diversity was perhaps underestimated.

Assay: immunoSEQ multiplex PCR; the TCRdb copy retains only in-frame clones and omits some. The table has roughly 150,000 clones, about nine tenths seen once. J lost 11 bases, V lost 0 bases, and 3 bases had no gene match. This CDR3 comprises 14 residues. In germline, CDR1 is LGHDT, CDR2 YNNKEL (reference sequence). The J gene is TRBJ1-6, the V gene TRBV3-1 (or the pseudogene TRBV3-2); 8 nucleotides agree with TRBD1. This receptor was taken from an adult in good health. The sequencing used peripheral blood, collected on day 0 of AZD1222 vaccination. The CDR3 protein is CASSQDRGRAPLHF. CDR3 DNA sequence: TGTGCCAGCAGCCAAGACAGGGGGCGGGCACCCCTCCACTTT.